The rows below give T cell receptor beta chains drawn from one sample of a study of T cell clones after liver transplantation. Using immunoSEQ multiplex PCR, the repertoire was profiled, and TCRdb retains in-frame clones only, with some absent. The data contain around 15,000 clones, about nine tenths of them seen just once; the ten biggest clones take up under 55%. The material sequenced was CD8+ T cells from blood, taken before liver transplant. Receptors were obtained from a human donor who received a liver transplant. Each CDR3 is given with its conserved first and last residue. A D gene is named only where the DNA matches it firmly.

v_gene: TRBV6-5
d_gene: TRBD1
j_gene: TRBJ1-1
CDR3nt: TGTGCCAGCAGTTACTCGCTGGGGACAGGGGACACTGAAGCTTTCTTT
CDR3aa: CASSYSLGTGDTEAFF

v_gene: TRBV9
d_gene: TRBD1
j_gene: TRBJ1-5
CDR3nt: TGTGCCAGCAGCGGGACAGGGCAGGGTCAGCCCCAGCATTTT
CDR3aa: CASSGTGQGQPQHF

v_gene: TRBV7-3
d_gene: NA
j_gene: TRBJ2-2
CDR3nt: TGTGCCAGCAGCTTAAGGCCTAGCTGGGACACCGGGGAGCTGTTTTTT
CDR3aa: CASSLRPSWDTGELFF

v_gene: TRBV7-9
d_gene: NA
j_gene: TRBJ2-1
CDR3nt: TGTGCCAGCAGCTCTGGACCCTTGCGCAATGAGCAGTTCTTC
CDR3aa: CASSSGPLRNEQFF

v_gene: TRBV6-5
d_gene: TRBD2
j_gene: TRBJ2-7
CDR3nt: TGTGCCAGCAGTTACACTAGCGGGAGGAGTTACGAGCAGTACTTC
CDR3aa: CASSYTSGRSYEQYF

v_gene: TRBV7-9
d_gene: TRBD1
j_gene: TRBJ1-1
CDR3nt: TGTGCCAGCAGCTTAACCACAGGGGAGGGCACTGAAGCTTTCTTT
CDR3aa: CASSLTTGEGTEAFF

v_gene: TRBV9
d_gene: NA
j_gene: TRBJ2-1
CDR3nt: TGTGCCAGCAGCCCCTCAGGGTTTGAGCAGTTCTTC
CDR3aa: CASSPSGFEQFF

v_gene: TRBV7-3
d_gene: NA
j_gene: TRBJ2-7
CDR3nt: TGTGCCAGCAGTCTCCTCCCGGGACACATCTACGAGCAGTACTTC
CDR3aa: CASSLLPGHIYEQYF

v_gene: TRBV7-9
d_gene: NA
j_gene: TRBJ2-3
CDR3nt: TGTGCCAGCAGCTTAGGACTGCCCTTGCCCCGCACAGATACGCAGTATTTT
CDR3aa: CASSLGLPLPRTDTQYF

v_gene: TRBV28
d_gene: TRBD1
j_gene: TRBJ1-1
CDR3nt: TGTGCCAGCAGGGTAGGGGGCGGGACTGAAGCTTTCTTT
CDR3aa: CASRVGGGTEAFF